The rows below give T cell receptor beta chains drawn from one sample of a study of beta chain features in type 1 diabetes. Assay: immunoSEQ multiplex PCR; the TCRdb copy retains only in-frame clones and omits some. Altogether around 240,000 clones are present, more than 15% being singletons, with the ten largest covering 0.07% to 0.095%. The sample was naive CD4+ T cells from blood. These TCRs come from a young man with type 1 diabetes. Both conserved end residues are part of each CDR3. The D gene is left open where the match is weak. Only some rows state a clone size, as once, few, many or a class for expanded clones.

>TRBV29-1|NA|TRBJ2-1|NA
CSVASRGGNEQFF
TGCAGCGTGGCTAGCCGAGGGGGCAATGAGCAGTTCTTC
>TRBV7-2|NA|TRBJ2-5|NA
CASSLGMRPETQYF
TGTGCCAGCAGCTTAGGCATGCGTCCGGAGACCCAGTACTTC
>TRBV5-4|few|TRBJ2-3|TRBD1
CASSYAQGVGTDTQYF
TGTGCCAGCAGCTATGCACAGGGGGTGGGAACAGATACGCAGTATTTT
>TRBV10-3|NA|TRBJ2-7|NA
CAISEMEEQYF
TGTGCCATCAGTGAGATGGAGGAGCAGTACTTC
>TRBV5-1|NA|TRBJ2-5|NA
CASSAQTRWETQYF
TGCGCCAGCAGCGCCCAAACTAGATGGGAGACCCAGTACTTC
>TRBV7-2|few|TRBJ2-7|TRBD2
CASSSPGLAGHEQYF
TGTGCCAGCAGCTCACCGGGACTAGCGGGACACGAGCAGTACTTC
>TRBV11-2|few|TRBJ2-1|TRBD2
CASSSLQRGPSGQFF
TGTGCCAGCAGCTCCCTACAGCGGGGGCCCTCGGGGCAGTTCTTC
>TRBV7-2|few|TRBJ2-7|TRBD1
CASSTRQGFHEQYF
TGTGCCAGCAGCACTAGACAGGGGTTCCACGAGCAGTACTTC
>TRBV7-2|NA|TRBJ2-7|NA
CASSGFGPREQYF
TGTGCCAGCAGCGGTTTCGGGCCGAGGGAGCAGTACTTC
>TRBV29-1|few|TRBJ2-5|NA
CSARKPQETQYF
TGCAGCGCTCGTAAACCCCAAGAGACCCAGTACTTC
>TRBV15|NA|TRBJ2-2|TRBD1
CATSRGQGTGEWELFF
TGTGCCACCAGCAGAGGGCAAGGGACAGGCGAGTGGGAGCTGTTTTTT
>TRBV9|NA|TRBJ2-3|NA
CASSVVRGTQYF
TGTGCCAGCAGCGTAGTAAGGGGTACGCAGTATTTT
>TRBV2|once|TRBJ1-2|NA
CASSADPSPYGYTF
TGTGCCAGCAGCGCCGATCCAAGCCCCTATGGCTACACCTTC
>TRBV29-1|few|TRBJ2-1|NA
CSVVRQGNYNEQFF
TGCAGCGTTGTTCGGCAGGGGAACTACAATGAGCAGTTCTTC
>TRBV4-1|NA|TRBJ2-3|NA
CASSPGPGGTDTQYF
TGCGCCAGCAGCCCAGGGCCAGGGGGCACAGATACGCAGTATTTT
>TRBV9|few|TRBJ2-5|NA
CASSANVGETQYF
TGTGCCAGCAGCGCCAACGTAGGGGAGACCCAGTACTTC
>TRBV10-3|few|TRBJ2-1|TRBD2
CAVGASGIKEQFF
TGTGCCGTTGGCGCTAGCGGGATTAAGGAGCAGTTCTTC
>TRBV7-9|NA|TRBJ2-2|TRBD1
CASSIGTANTGELFF
TGTGCCAGCAGCATTGGGACAGCGAACACCGGGGAGCTGTTTTTT
>TRBV7-3|few|TRBJ2-3|TRBD2
CASSGRAIDTQYF
TGTGCCAGCAGCGGGAGGGCCATAGATACGCAGTATTTT
>TRBV25-1|few|TRBJ2-3|NA
CASSLQSTDTQYF
TGTGCCAGCAGTTTACAGAGCACAGATACGCAGTATTTT
>TRBV5-1|NA|TRBJ2-5|TRBD1
CASSTAPGTEETQYF
TGCGCCAGCAGCACGGCACCCGGGACAGAAGAGACCCAGTACTTC
>TRBV29-1|few|TRBJ1-2|NA
CSVEGAQGANYGYTF
TGCAGCGTTGAAGGGGCACAGGGTGCTAACTATGGCTACACCTTC
>TRBV5-1|once|TRBJ2-1|NA
CASSLVPGNEQFF
TGCGCCAGCAGCTTGGTTCCAGGCAATGAGCAGTTCTTC
>TRBV13|NA|TRBJ1-1|NA
CASSLYGYEAFF
TGTGCCAGCAGCTTATATGGTTATGAAGCTTTCTTT
>TRBV20-1|NA|TRBJ2-5|NA
CSARDRRLKYF
TGCAGTGCTAGAGATAGGCGACTAAAGTACTTC
>TRBV4-1|NA|TRBJ2-7|NA
CASSRTGRALDEQYF
TGCGCCAGCAGCCGCACGGGACGGGCACTCGACGAGCAGTACTTC